These 8 T cell receptor beta chains were sequenced from one sample in a study of CD8 T cells in Susac syndrome. The RNA, about 0.5 to 1 ug, was put through reverse transcription using random hexamers. Via MiXCR, TCRdb re-called the immunoSEQ multiplex PCR reads, giving one row per CDR3 protein. Of roughly 120,000 distinct CDR3 sequences in the sample, less than 95% are singletons; the top ten hold 0.095% to 0.1%. Sequenced input: CD4+ T cells from PBMCs. The receptor source for this set is a human donor in good health.

V and J are TRBV28 and TRBJ1-5; D unclear. The germline V and J ends were trimmed by 3 bases and 4 bases, with 7 bases remaining between them. CDR3 size: 13 residues. From germline, CDR1 is MDHEN and CDR2 SYDVKM. The CDR3 DNA sequence: TGTGCCAGCAGTTTCGGAGTGAATCAGCCCCAGCATTTT. It codes for CASSFGVNQPQHF.

The rearrangement joins TRBV6-2 or TRBV6-3 to TRBJ1-6; D perhaps matches TRBD1 (5 bases). The CDR3 totals 17 residues. Germline CDR1 and CDR2: MNHEY and SVGEGT. Trimming took off 0 bases at V and 8 bases at J, with 17 bases between the two ends. CDR3 loop: CASSYSGPRDGYSPLHF. In nucleotides, the CDR3 is TGTGCCAGCAGTTACTCGGGTCCCCGGGACGGATATTCACCCCTCCACTTT.

In its sample, this clonotype was seen a few times. The rearrangement uses TRBV7-2 and TRBJ1-1; D unclear. The CDR3 covers 13 residues. Trimming cost V 1 base and J 0 bases, with 3 bases left between them. From germline, CDR1 is SGHTA and CDR2 FQGNSA. Here the CDR3 reads CASSLELNTEAFF. In DNA form, the CDR3 reads TGTGCCAGCAGCTTAGAGTTGAACACTGAAGCTTTCTTT.

The CDR3 region is CASSEGTGELFF. The CDR3 bases are TGTGCCAGCAGTGAAGGCACCGGGGAGCTGTTTTTT. The rearrangement uses TRBV2 and TRBJ2-2; unclear D gene. Germline CDR1 and CDR2: SNHLY and FYNNEI. The CDR3 runs 12 residues. V was clipped by 1 base and J by 4 bases, with 1 base between them.

The J gene is TRBJ2-5, the V gene TRBV24-1; 8 bases line up with TRBD1. Trimming at V came to 5 bases and at J to 0 bases, leaving 4 bases not matched to a gene. The CDR3 has 15 amino acids. The germline V gene encodes CDR1 KGHDR and CDR2 SFDVKD. The CDR3 coding sequence is TGTGCCACCAGTGGAAACAGGGGGTACCAAGAGACCCAGTACTTC. Its protein product is CATSGNRGYQETQYF.

This rearrangement joins TRBV30 to TRBJ1-1; the match to TRBD1 covers 7 bases. Trimming removed 0 bases from V and 0 bases from J; junction bases left unmatched: 7. In germline, CDR1 is GTSNPN, CDR2 SVGIG (reference sequence). CDR3 length: 16 amino acids. DNA for the CDR3: TGTGCCTGGAGTGTAGGGGGCTACGGCATGAACACTGAAGCTTTCTTT. It codes for CAWSVGGYGMNTEAFF.

This sequence joins TRBV12-3 or TRBV12-4 and TRBJ1-3, with TRBD1 matching over 8 bases. The CDR3 is 19 residues long. V dropped 6 bases and J dropped 0; count of bases not matched to a gene: 16. The CDR3 loop is CASRGAGTGSPGSGNTIYF. The CDR3 DNA reads TGTGCCAGCAGAGGCGCCGGGACAGGCTCCCCGGGCTCTGGAAACACCATATATTTT.

V and J are TRBV5-4 and TRBJ2-6; D uncertain. V was cut by 2 bases and J by 0 bases, with 9 bases left in between. Germline V gene sequence: CDR1 SGHNT, CDR2 YYREEE (reference sequence). The CDR3 length is 16 residues. CDR3 region: CASSFGPGSGANVLTF. The CDR3 DNA follows: TGTGCCAGCAGCTTCGGACCCGGCTCTGGGGCCAACGTCCTGACTTTC.